The 4 T cell receptor beta chains below come from one sample, sequenced in a study of regulatory T cells in long-lasting Graves disease. Stated time point: newly diagnosed GD, antithyroid drugs for less than 3 months. Making the TCR library involved RNA that had been extracted from PBMCs. In building TCR beta libraries, iRepertoire HTBI primers were used together with Arm-PCR of CDR3 regions. TCRdb ran MiXCR on the multiplex PCR reads and lists one entry per CDR3 protein. The sample has some 340,000 distinct CDR3 sequences, 12% seen once; the top ten hold approximately 17%. This sample was shared with a second study, whose subject was T cells in Graves' hyperthyroidism and ophthalmopathy.

The sequenced sample was peripheral blood mononuclear cells (PBMCs), obtained at new diagnosis, from a patient treated with antithyroid drugs. These receptors were taken from a young woman with Graves disease.

There are many counts of this clonotype. The chain has TRBV12-3 or TRBV12-4 and TRBJ1-2, with a tentative D call TRBD1 (5 bases). This CDR3 has 14 amino acids. V was cut by 2 bases and J by 7 bases, with 14 bases left in between. CDR3 sequence reads: CASSLSAAGSGYTF. The CDR3 region has the DNA TGTGCCAGCAGTTTAAGCGCTGCAGGGTCTGGCTACACCTTC.

This clonotype was counted ten times or more. The rearrangement joins TRBV20-1 to TRBJ2-1, with a tentative D call TRBD2 (5 bases). Germline assignment: CDR1 DFQATT and CDR2 SNEGSKA (reference sequence). The CDR3 is 16 amino acids. Trimming left V 4 bases short and J 0 bases short, with 16 bases between. CDR3 region: CSATSTLGSSYNEQFF. In DNA, the CDR3 is TGCAGTGCTACGAGCACTTTGGGGAGCTCCTACAATGAGCAGTTCTTC.

In its sample, this clonotype was seen a few times. The chain uses TRBV6-1 and TRBJ2-7; unclear D gene. The V end lost 10 bases, the J end lost 2 bases, and 21 bases lay between the germline ends. Germline V CDR1 and CDR2: MNHNS, SASEGT. The CDR3 totals 15 residues. The CDR3, as DNA: TGTGCCATCGAAAGTACTGGACGGAATCCCTACGAGCAGTACTTC. Its protein product is CAIESTGRNPYEQYF.

The rearrangement uses TRBV12-3 or TRBV12-4 and TRBJ2-5, with 7 positions matching TRBD1. V lost 5 bases to trimming and J lost 5 bases; unmatched junction nucleotides: 8. CDR3 length: 14 residues. This chain's CDR3 is CASSRTGWGETQYF. DNA for the CDR3: TGTGCCAGCAGTCGGACAGGATGGGGTGAGACCCAGTACTTC.